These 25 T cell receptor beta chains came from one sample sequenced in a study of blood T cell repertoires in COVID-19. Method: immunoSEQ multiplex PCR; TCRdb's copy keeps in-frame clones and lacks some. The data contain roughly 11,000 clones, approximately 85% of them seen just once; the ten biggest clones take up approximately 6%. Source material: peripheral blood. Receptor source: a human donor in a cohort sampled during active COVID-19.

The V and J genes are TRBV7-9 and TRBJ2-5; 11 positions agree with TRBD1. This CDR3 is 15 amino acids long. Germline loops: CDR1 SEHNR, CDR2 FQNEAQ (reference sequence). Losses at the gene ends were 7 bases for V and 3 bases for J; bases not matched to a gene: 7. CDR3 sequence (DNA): TGTGCCAGCACCTCCCCGGGACAGGGGGAAGAGACCCAGTACTTC. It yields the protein CASTSPGQGEETQYF.

CDR3 nucleotides: TGTGCCATCAGTGAGTCAGGCGGGATCGGGGAGACCCAGTACTTC. Its protein product is CAISESGGIGETQYF. The rearrangement links TRBV10-3 to TRBJ2-5; D perhaps matches TRBD2 (6 bases). Germline CDR1 ENHRY, CDR2 SYGVKD. CDR3 length: 15 amino acids. Between the trimmed V and J ends, which lost 0 bases and 5 bases, there was a span of 13 bases.

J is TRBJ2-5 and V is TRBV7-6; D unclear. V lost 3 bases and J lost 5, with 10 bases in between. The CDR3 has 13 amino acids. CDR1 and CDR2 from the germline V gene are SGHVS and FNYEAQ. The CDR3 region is CASSFSESETQYF. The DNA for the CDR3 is TGTGCCAGCAGCTTTAGTGAGTCGGAGACCCAGTACTTC.

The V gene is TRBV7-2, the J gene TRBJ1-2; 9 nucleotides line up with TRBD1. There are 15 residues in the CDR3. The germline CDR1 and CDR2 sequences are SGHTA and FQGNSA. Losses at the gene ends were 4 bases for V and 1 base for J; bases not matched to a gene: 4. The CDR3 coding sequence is TGTGCCAGCAGCTCCCGGACAGGGGATAACTATGGCTACACCTTC. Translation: CASSSRTGDNYGYTF.

CDR3 region: CASSFFRSGTTGNTIYF. CDR3 DNA sequence: TGTGCCAGCAGTTTTTTCAGGTCCGGGACAACCGGAAACACCATATATTTT. This chain joins TRBV28 and TRBJ1-3, with D tentatively TRBD1 (6 bases). This CDR3 comprises 17 residues. Trimming pared 3 bases from V and 4 bases from J, leaving 19 bases between. The germline gives CDR1 MDHEN, CDR2 SYDVKM.

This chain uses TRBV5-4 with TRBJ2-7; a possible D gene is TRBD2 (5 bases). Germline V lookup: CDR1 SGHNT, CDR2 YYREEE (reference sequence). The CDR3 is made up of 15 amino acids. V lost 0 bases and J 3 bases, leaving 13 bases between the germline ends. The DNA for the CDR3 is TGTGCCAGCAGCTTGGGGGCGGGTCCCCTCTACGAGCAGTACTTC. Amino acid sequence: CASSLGAGPLYEQYF. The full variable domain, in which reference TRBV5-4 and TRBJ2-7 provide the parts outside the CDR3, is ETGVTQSPTHLIKTRGQQVTLRCSSQSGHNTVSWYQQALGQGPQFIFQYYREEENGRGNFPPRFSGLQFPNYSSELNVNALELDDSALYLCASSLGAGPLYEQYFGPGTRLTVT.

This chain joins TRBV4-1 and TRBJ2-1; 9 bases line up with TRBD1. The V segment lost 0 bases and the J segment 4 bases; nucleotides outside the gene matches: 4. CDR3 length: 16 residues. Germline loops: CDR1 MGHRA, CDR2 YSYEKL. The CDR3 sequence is CASSQDWDRVYNEQFF. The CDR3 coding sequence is TGCGCCAGCAGCCAAGATTGGGACAGGGTATACAATGAGCAGTTCTTC.

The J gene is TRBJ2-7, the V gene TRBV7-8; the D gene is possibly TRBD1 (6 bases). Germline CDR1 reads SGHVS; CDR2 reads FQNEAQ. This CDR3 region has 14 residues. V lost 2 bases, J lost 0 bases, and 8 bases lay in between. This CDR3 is CASSLLRGSYEQYF. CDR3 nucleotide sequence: TGTGCCAGCAGCTTACTCAGGGGCTCCTACGAGCAGTACTTC.

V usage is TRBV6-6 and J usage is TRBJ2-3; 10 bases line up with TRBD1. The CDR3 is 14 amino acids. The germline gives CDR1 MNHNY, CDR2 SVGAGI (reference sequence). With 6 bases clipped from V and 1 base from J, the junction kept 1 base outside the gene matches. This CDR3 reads CASSGQGGTDTQYF. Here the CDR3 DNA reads TGTGCCAGCAGCGGACAGGGGGGCACAGATACGCAGTATTTT.

The CDR3 sequence: CASKGIGELFF. CDR3 DNA sequence: TGTGCCAGCAAGGGGATCGGGGAGCTGTTTTTT. V usage is TRBV28 and J usage is TRBJ2-2; a possible D gene is TRBD1 (5 bases). Germline-derived CDR1 and CDR2 are MDHEN and SYDVKM. This CDR3 region has 11 residues. Trimming took 7 bases from V and 7 from J, leaving 7 bases between them.

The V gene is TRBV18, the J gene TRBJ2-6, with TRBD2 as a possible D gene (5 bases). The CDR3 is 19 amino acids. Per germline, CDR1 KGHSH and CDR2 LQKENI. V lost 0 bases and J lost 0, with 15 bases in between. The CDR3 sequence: CASSPPSLAPLSGANVLTF. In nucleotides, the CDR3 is TGTGCCAGCTCACCACCATCCCTAGCACCCCTCTCTGGGGCCAACGTCCTGACTTTC. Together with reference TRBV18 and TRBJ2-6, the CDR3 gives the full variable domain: NAGVMQNPRHLVRRRGQEARLRCSPMKGHSHVYWYRQLPEEGLKFMVYLQKENIIDESGMPKERFSAEFPKEGPSILRIQQVVRGDSAAYFCASSPPSLAPLSGANVLTFGAGSRLTVL.

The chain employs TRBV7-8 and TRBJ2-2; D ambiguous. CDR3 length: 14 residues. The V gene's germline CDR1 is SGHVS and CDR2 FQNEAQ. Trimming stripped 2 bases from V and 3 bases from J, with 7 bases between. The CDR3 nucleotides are TGTGCCAGCAGCTTAAACGGGTACACCGGGGAGCTGTTTTTT. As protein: CASSLNGYTGELFF.

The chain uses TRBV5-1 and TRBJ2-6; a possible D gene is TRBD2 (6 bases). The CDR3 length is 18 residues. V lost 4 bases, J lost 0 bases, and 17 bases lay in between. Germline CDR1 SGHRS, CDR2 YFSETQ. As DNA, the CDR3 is TGCGCCAGCAGCGTTGGACAAGGAGGGTTCTCTGGGGCCAACGTCCTGACTTTC. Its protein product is CASSVGQGGFSGANVLTF.

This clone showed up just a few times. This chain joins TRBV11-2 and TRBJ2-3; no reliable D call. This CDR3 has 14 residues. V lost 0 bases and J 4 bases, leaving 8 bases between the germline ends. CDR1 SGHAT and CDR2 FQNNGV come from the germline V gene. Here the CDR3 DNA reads TGTGCCAGCAGCTTAGATCACGAGGCAGATACGCAGTATTTT. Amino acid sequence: CASSLDHEADTQYF.

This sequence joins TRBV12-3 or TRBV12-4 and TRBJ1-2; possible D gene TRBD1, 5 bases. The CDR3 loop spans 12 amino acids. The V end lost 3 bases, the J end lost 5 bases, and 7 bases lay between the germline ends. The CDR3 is CASSFRVYGYTF. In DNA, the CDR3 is TGTGCCAGCAGTTTCAGGGTTTATGGCTACACCTTC.

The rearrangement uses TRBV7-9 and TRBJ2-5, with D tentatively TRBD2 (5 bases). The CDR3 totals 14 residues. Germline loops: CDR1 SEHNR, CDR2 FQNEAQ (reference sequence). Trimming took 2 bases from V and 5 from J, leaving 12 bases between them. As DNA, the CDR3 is TGTGCCAGCAGCTTAAACGAGGGTAGGGAGACCCAGTACTTC. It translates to CASSLNEGRETQYF.

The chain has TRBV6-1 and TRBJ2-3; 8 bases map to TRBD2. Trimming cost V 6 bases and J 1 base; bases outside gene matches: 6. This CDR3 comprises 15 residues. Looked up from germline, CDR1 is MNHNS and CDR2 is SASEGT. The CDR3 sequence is CASRPRGGGTDTQYF. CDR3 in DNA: TGTGCCAGCAGGCCACGGGGGGGCGGCACAGATACGCAGTATTTT.

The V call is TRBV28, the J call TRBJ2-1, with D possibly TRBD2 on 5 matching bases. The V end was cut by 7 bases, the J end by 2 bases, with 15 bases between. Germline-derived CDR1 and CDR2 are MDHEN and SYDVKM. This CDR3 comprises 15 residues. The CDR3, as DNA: TGTGCCAGCACCAACCCTGACGGGACCTACAATGAGCAGTTCTTC. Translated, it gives CASTNPDGTYNEQFF. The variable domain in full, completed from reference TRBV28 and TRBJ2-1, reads DVKVTQSSRYLVKRTGEKVFLECVQDMDHENMFWYRQDPGLGLRLIYFSYDVKMKEKGDIPEGYSVSREKKERFSLILESASTNQTSMYLCASTNPDGTYNEQFFGPGTRLTVL.

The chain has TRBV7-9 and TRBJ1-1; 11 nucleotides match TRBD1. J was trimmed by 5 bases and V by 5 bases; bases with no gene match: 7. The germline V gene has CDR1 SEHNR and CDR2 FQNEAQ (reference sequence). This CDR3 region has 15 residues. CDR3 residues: CASSRTGGAPTEAFF. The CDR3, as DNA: TGTGCCAGCAGCCGGACAGGGGGCGCCCCGACTGAAGCTTTCTTT.

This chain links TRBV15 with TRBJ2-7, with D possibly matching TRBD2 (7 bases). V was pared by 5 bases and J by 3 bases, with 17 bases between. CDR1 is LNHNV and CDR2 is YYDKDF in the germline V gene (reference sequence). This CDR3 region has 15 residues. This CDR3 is CATSGGVQGVYEQYF. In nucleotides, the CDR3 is TGTGCCACCAGCGGGGGGGTACAGGGCGTCTACGAGCAGTACTTC.

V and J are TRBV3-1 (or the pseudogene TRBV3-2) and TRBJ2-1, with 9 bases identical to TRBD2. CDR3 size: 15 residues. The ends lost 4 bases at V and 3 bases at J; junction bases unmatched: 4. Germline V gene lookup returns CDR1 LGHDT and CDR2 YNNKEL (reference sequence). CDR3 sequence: CASSRSGSLYNEQFF. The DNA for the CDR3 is TGTGCCAGCAGCCGTAGCGGGAGCCTCTACAATGAGCAGTTCTTC.

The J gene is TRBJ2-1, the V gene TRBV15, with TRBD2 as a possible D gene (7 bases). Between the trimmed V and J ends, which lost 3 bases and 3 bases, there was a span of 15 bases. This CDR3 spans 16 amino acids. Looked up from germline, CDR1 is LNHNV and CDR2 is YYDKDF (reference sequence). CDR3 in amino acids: CATSRGLGGRYNEQFF. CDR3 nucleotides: TGTGCCACCAGCAGGGGCTTGGGGGGGCGCTACAATGAGCAGTTCTTC.

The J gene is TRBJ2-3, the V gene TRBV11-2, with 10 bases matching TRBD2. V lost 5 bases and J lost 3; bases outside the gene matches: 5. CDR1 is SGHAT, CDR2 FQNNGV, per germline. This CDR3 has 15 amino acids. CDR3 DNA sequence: TGTGCCAGCAGCGTTCTAGCGGGAGCTACAGATACGCAGTATTTT. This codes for CASSVLAGATDTQYF.

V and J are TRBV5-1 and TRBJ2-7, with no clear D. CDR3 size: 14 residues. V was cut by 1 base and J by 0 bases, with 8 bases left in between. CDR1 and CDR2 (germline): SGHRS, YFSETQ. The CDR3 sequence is CASSLSATSYEQYF. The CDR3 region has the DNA TGCGCCAGCAGCTTGTCAGCGACCTCCTACGAGCAGTACTTC.

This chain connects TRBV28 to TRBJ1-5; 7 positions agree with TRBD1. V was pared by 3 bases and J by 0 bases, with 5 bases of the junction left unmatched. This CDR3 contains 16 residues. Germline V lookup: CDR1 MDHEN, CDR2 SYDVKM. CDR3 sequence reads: CASSLPRDSSNQPQHF. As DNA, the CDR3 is TGTGCCAGCAGTTTGCCTCGGGACAGTAGCAATCAGCCCCAGCATTTT.